This TCR beta chain was observed in a study of CD8 T cells in Susac syndrome. RNA amounts of about 0.5 to 1 ug underwent reverse transcription with random hexamers. TCRdb reanalysed the immunoSEQ multiplex PCR reads using MiXCR and keeps one entry per CDR3 protein. This sample carries 150,000 to 200,000 distinct CDR3 sequences, approximately 94% of them seen once, and the ten largest clones take about 0.095%. Germline V gene lookup returns CDR1 SGHRS and CDR2 YFSETQ. After removal of 2 bases from V and 1 base from J, the junction contained 3 bases not matched to a gene. The CDR3 loop spans 15 amino acids.

Sequences were obtained from CD4+ T cells from PBMCs. This TCR was recovered from a human donor with multiple sclerosis. This rearrangement joins TRBV5-1 to TRBJ1-1, with TRBD1 identical over 9 bases. The CDR3 protein is CASSFGTGQNTEAFF. The CDR3 DNA is TGCGCCAGCAGCTTCGGGACAGGGCAGAACACTGAAGCTTTCTTT.